This note documents a single T cell receptor beta chain sequence. Germline V gene lookup returns CDR1 SGHNT and CDR2 YYREEE (reference sequence). With 2 bases clipped from V and 4 bases from J, the junction kept 3 bases outside the gene matches. CDR3 length: 14 residues. This sample is drawn from a study of blood T cell repertoires in COVID-19. Study background: Acute and convalescent COVID-19 specimens originated in the United States, Italy and Spain.

Sequencing used immunoSEQ multiplex PCR; TCRdb keeps in-frame clones, though not all of them. The sample lists 180,000 or so clones, approximately 90% occurring once. This clonotype was obtained from a man aged 18 to 29 with acute or convalescent COVID-19. Sequencing was done on a sample of peripheral blood. This chain uses TRBV5-4 with TRBJ1-5; 7 bases map to TRBD1. DNA of the CDR3: TGTGCCAGCAGCTTCTGGGACAGTAATCAGCCCCAGCATTTT. Residues: CASSFWDSNQPQHF.